This T cell receptor (beta chain) was profiled in a study of T-cell reconstitution after alpha-beta-depleted transplantation in children. General study results and limits: Alpha-beta T cells about two months after transplant reportedly derived from several hundred expanded graft clones. The study traced high day-60 TCRbeta diversity in some patients to surviving recipient T cells and thymic progenitors. From newly produced T cells came most of the T-cell counts and diversity one year after transplant.

A library of TCRbeta sequences, prepared with unique molecular identifiers, was generated. TCRdb reanalysed the PCR reads using MiXCR and keeps one entry per CDR3 protein. The data contain 750,000 to 950,000 distinct CDR3 sequences, roughly 15% of them singletons. In regard to this clonotype: The antigen remains undetermined.

Germline lookup yields CDR1 SGHRS and CDR2 YFSETQ. The CDR3 runs to 15 residues. Trimming stripped 0 bases from V and 4 bases from J, with 11 bases between. Specimen: PBMCs, mostly from graft donor cells, collected 360 days after TCRalphabeta/CD19-depleted stem cell transplant. The receptor's source is a male patient younger than 18 who had a stem cell transplant for acute lymphoblastic leukemia, so the T cells may come from the graft donor. V and J are TRBV5-1 and TRBJ2-1; maybe TRBD2 (5 bases). CDR3 amino acids: CASSLDGNAYNEQFF. CDR3 coding DNA: TGCGCCAGCAGCTTGGACGGGAACGCATACAATGAGCAGTTCTTC.